This T cell receptor beta chain was retrieved from a study of T cell changes during pregnancy in multiple sclerosis. The repertoire was sequenced with immunoSEQ multiplex PCR; TCRdb's copy has only in-frame clones and lacks some. This sample has some 80,000 clones, with about 90% found just once. CDR3 length equals 16 residues. CDR1 is MNHEY and CDR2 is SMNVEV in the germline V gene (reference sequence). V was pared by 4 bases and J by 2 bases, with 6 bases of the junction left unmatched. Sequencing used peripheral blood, obtained in the first trimester of pregnancy. The V call is TRBV27, the J call TRBJ2-7; 12 positions agree with TRBD2. The receptor comes from a female donor in good health, enrolled as a control in a pregnancy study. CDR3 in DNA: TGTGCCAGCAGTTCCCCATCTAGCGGGAGGGCCTACGAGCAGTACTTC. Its protein product is CASSSPSSGRAYEQYF.